The clone carrying this T cell receptor beta chain was seen at least ten times. This record comes from a study of T-cell reconstitution after alpha-beta-depleted transplantation in children. Unique molecular identifiers were built into the TCRbeta library. TCRdb redid the calling of the PCR reads with MiXCR, one entry per CDR3 protein. The table lists fewer than 120,000 distinct CDR3 sequences, 10% of them singletons, with around 8.2% in the top ten. The starting material was PBMCs from the stem cell graft donor, obtained from the stem cell graft. The TCR comes from a human donor who donated a stem cell graft to a child with acute lymphoblastic leukemia.

CDR3 bases: TGCAGTGCTAGAGAGAGCGGGGGGACCACAGATACGCAGTATTTT. This codes for CSARESGGTTDTQYF. The chain combines TRBV20-1 with TRBJ2-3; TRBD2 matches 9 bases. CDR1 and CDR2 (germline): DFQATT, SNEGSKA (reference sequence). The CDR3 spans 15 residues. The ends lost 0 bases at V and 2 bases at J; junction bases unmatched: 3.